These 14 T cell receptor beta chains were all obtained from the same sample, sequenced in a study of shared clonotypes between healthy human individuals. Assay used: immunoSEQ multiplex PCR; TCRdb lists only in-frame clones, some missing. The sample holds roughly 2,300,000 clones, around 90% seen once. The sequenced material came from naive CD4+ T cells from PBMCs. Subset noted: CD45RA+ positively selected. These receptors were collected from a man aged 18 to 29 in good health. Some clones in this sample may be carry-over from other donors' samples.

This chain links TRBV5-1 with TRBJ2-3, with TRBD2 matching 11 bases. The junction had 7 bases not matched to a gene; V was cut back by 1 base and J by 9 bases. There are 15 residues in the CDR3. In germline, CDR1 is SGHRS, CDR2 YFSETQ. The CDR3: CASSLLGWTSGTQYF. The CDR3 coding sequence is TGCGCCAGCAGCTTGTTAGGGTGGACTAGCGGGACGCAGTATTTT.

This rearrangement joins TRBV5-1 to TRBJ2-7; D may be TRBD1 (6 bases). The V end was cut by 1 base, the J end by 0 bases, with 11 bases between. The CDR3 extends over 15 amino acids. Germline V CDR1 and CDR2: SGHRS, YFSETQ. CDR3 sequence reads: CASSLQQGFSYEQYF. DNA of the CDR3: TGCGCCAGCAGCTTGCAACAGGGCTTCTCCTACGAGCAGTACTTC.

As concerns this clone: The same CDR3 arises from other DNA sequences in this sample as well. The chain couples TRBV9 to TRBJ2-1, with D perhaps TRBD1 or TRBD2 (6 bases each). V lost 4 bases to trimming and J lost 4 bases, with 18 bases between them. The CDR3 runs to 16 residues. The germline V gene encodes CDR1 SGDLS and CDR2 YYNGEE. DNA of the CDR3: TGTGCCAGCAGCACTCGGGGGCGCGGGGTTTACAATGAGCAGTTCTTC. It translates to CASSTRGRGVYNEQFF.

CDR3 in DNA: TGCAGCGCCCGAGACTACGAGCAGTACTTC. Amino acid sequence: CSARDYEQYF. The J gene is TRBJ2-7, the V gene TRBV29-1; no reliable D call. The CDR3 consists of 10 residues. The germline V gene has CDR1 SQVTM and CDR2 ANQGSEA. Trimming pared 7 bases from V and 3 bases from J, leaving 7 bases between.

Points on this clone: The identical CDR3 is also encoded by other nucleotide sequences in the sample. The V gene is TRBV4-3, the J gene TRBJ1-5; D gene ambiguous. Germline loops: CDR1 LGHNA, CDR2 YSLEER. There are 15 residues in the CDR3. Trimming removed 0 bases from V and 2 bases from J, with 8 bases in between. This CDR3 is CASSQDSGGNQPQHF. As DNA, the CDR3 is TGCGCCAGCAGCCAAGATTCAGGAGGCAATCAGCCCCAGCATTTT.

The chain employs TRBV28 and TRBJ2-5; 9 nucleotides match TRBD1. Trimming cost V 6 bases and J 3 bases; bases outside gene matches: 14. Germline CDR1 MDHEN, CDR2 SYDVKM. This CDR3 is 17 amino acids long. Here the CDR3 DNA reads TGTGCCAGCAGCCCGATCTCGGGGACAGGGAGGGAAGAGACCCAGTACTTC. Translation: CASSPISGTGREETQYF.

On this clone: Other DNA sequences in this specimen translate into the identical CDR3. The chain recombines TRBV6-5 with TRBJ1-1; 9 bases are a match to TRBD1. The CDR3 is made up of 15 amino acids. Germline CDR1 is MNHEY and CDR2 is SVGAGI. J lost 5 bases, V lost 0 bases, and 4 bases had no gene match. For the CDR3, the DNA is TGTGCCAGCAGTTACTCGGGACAGGGTAGGACTGAAGCTTTCTTT. Translation: CASSYSGQGRTEAFF.

V gene TRBV28 combines with J gene TRBJ1-4, with 7 bases that match TRBD1. The CDR3 runs 14 residues. V lost 7 bases, J lost 8 bases, and 10 bases stayed unmatched. Germline V gene data show CDR1 as MDHEN and CDR2 as SYDVKM. CDR3: CASNSGGGLEKLFF. The CDR3 DNA follows: TGTGCCAGCAACTCAGGAGGGGGCTTGGAAAAACTGTTTTTT.

This chain joins TRBV2 and TRBJ1-2; D is unresolved. The V end lost 4 bases, the J end lost 8 bases, and 11 bases lay between the germline ends. CDR3 length: 12 amino acids. Germline CDR1 and CDR2: SNHLY and FYNNEI. The CDR3 DNA sequence: TGTGCCAGCAGTGGATTGGGCGGCGGCTACACCTTC. Protein: CASSGLGGGYTF.

The gene calls are TRBV7-2 and TRBJ1-5, with no clear D. V lost 1 base and J 6 bases, leaving 13 bases between the germline ends. This CDR3 has 15 residues. CDR1 is SGHTA, CDR2 FQGNSA, per germline. The CDR3, as DNA: TGTGCCAGCAGCTTAGTAACGAGTACGAGTCAGCCCCAGCATTTT. Its protein is CASSLVTSTSQPQHF.

The V call is TRBV28, the J call TRBJ1-2; possibly TRBD1 for D (5 bases). Germline assignment: CDR1 MDHEN and CDR2 SYDVKM. Trimming removed 4 bases at V and 4 bases at J, with 13 bases between. The CDR3 runs 14 residues. The CDR3 sequence is CASSSAGDSYGYTF. The CDR3 DNA follows: TGTGCCAGCAGTTCGGCCGGGGACTCCTATGGCTACACCTTC.

In the case of this clone: Other DNA sequences in this specimen translate into the identical CDR3. The V gene is TRBV5-1, the J gene TRBJ2-7, with 12 bases fitting TRBD1. V gave up 3 bases and J gave up 7 bases; unmatched junction bases: 5. The CDR3 length is 14 residues. Germline V CDR1 and CDR2: SGHRS, YFSETQ. This CDR3 is CASSWGQGAGEQYF. In DNA form, the CDR3 reads TGCGCCAGCAGCTGGGGACAGGGGGCAGGGGAGCAGTACTTC. The variable domain in full, completed from reference TRBV5-1 and TRBJ2-7, reads KAGVTQTPRYLIKTRGQQVTLSCSPISGHRSVSWYQQTPGQGLQFLFEYFSETQRNKGNFPGRFSGRQFSNSRSEMNVSTLELGDSALYLCASSWGQGAGEQYFGPGTRLTVT.

This clone has a single count. The chain recombines TRBV11-2 with TRBJ2-7; weak D call: TRBD1 (6 bases). The CDR3 is 15 amino acids. Germline V CDR1 and CDR2: SGHAT, FQNNGV. Trimming pared 1 base from V and 3 bases from J, leaving 13 bases between. The CDR3 DNA reads TGTGCCAGCAGCTTAGGTCCAGGGGACGGCTACGAGCAGTACTTC. This encodes CASSLGPGDGYEQYF.

This clone has a handful of counts. The chain uses TRBV25-1 and TRBJ2-2; possibly TRBD1 for D (6 bases). Trimming pared 3 bases from V and 5 bases from J, leaving 19 bases between. The CDR3 has 17 amino acids. CDR1 and CDR2 (germline): MGHDK, SYGVNS. This chain's CDR3 is CASSDRLGTTLTGELFF. CDR3 DNA sequence: TGTGCCAGCAGTGACCGCCTCGGGACAACCTTAACCGGGGAGCTGTTTTTT.